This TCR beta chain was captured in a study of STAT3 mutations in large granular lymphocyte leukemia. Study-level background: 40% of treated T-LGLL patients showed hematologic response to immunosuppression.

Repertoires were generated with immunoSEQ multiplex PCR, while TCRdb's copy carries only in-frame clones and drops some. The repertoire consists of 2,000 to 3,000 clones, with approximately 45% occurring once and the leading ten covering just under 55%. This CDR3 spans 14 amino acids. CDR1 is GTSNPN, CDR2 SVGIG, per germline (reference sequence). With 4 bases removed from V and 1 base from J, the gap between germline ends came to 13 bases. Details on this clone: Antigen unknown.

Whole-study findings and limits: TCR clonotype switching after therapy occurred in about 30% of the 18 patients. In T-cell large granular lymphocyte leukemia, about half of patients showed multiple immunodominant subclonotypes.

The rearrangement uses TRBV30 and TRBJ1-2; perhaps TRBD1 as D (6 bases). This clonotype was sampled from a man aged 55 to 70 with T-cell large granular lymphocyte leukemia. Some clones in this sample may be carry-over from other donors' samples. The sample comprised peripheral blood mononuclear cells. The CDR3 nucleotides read TGTGCCTGGAACACAGGGAGGATTAACTATGGCTACACCTTC. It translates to CAWNTGRINYGYTF.